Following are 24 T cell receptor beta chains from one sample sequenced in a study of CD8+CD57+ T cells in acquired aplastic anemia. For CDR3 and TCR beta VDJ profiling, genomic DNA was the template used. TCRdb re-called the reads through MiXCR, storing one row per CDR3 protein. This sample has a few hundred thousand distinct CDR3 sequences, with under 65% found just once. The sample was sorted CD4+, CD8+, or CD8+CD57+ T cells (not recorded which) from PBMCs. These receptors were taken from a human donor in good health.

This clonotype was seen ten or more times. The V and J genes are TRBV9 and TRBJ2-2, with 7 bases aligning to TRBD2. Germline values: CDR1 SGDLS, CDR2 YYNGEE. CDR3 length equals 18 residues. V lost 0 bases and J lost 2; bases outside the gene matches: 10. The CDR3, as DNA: TGTGCCAGCAGCGTAGGGGGGGGGTGGACTTATAACACCGGGGAGCTGTTTTTT. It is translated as CASSVGGGWTYNTGELFF.

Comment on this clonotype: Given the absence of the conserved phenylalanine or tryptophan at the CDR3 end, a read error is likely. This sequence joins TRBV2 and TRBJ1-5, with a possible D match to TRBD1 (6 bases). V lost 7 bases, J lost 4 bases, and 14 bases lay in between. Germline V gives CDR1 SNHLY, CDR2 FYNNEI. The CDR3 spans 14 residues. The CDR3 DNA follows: TGTGCCAGCATGACCGACAGGCCTAATCAGCCCCAGCATCTT. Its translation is CASMTDRPNQPQHL.

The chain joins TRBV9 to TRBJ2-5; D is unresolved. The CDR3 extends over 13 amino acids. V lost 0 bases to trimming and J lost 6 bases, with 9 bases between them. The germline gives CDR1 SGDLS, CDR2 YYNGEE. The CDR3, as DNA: TGTGCCAGCAGCGTAGGAGGTTCTCAGACCCAGTACTTC. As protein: CASSVGGSQTQYF.

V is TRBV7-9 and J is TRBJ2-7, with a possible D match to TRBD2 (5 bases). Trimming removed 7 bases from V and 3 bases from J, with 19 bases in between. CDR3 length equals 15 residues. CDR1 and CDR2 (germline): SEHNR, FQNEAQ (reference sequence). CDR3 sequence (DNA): TGTGCCAGCATCCTTCCTCGGACTTCCAACTACGAGCAGTACTTC. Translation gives CASILPRTSNYEQYF.

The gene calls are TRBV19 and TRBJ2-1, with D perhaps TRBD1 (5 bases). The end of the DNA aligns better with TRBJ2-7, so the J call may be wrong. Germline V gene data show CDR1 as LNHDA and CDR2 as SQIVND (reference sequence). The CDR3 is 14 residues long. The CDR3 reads CASSIQGLPYEQYF. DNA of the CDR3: TGTGCCAGTAGTATACAGGGTTTACCCTACGAGCAGTACTTC.

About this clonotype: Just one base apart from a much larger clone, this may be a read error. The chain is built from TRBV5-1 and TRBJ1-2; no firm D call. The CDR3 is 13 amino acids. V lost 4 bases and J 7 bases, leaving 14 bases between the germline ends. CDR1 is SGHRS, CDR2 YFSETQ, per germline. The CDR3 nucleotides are TGCGCCAGCAGCAAAGATGGACGGGGTGGCTACACCTTC. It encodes CASSKDGRGGYTF.

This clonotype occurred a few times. The chain's CDR3 is CASSDTASNQPQHF. The DNA for the CDR3 is TGTGCCAGCAGTGACACAGCTAGCAATCAGCCCCAGCATTTT. J is TRBJ1-5 and V is TRBV2; D gene uncertain. CDR3 length: 14 amino acids. CDR1 SNHLY and CDR2 FYNNEI come from the germline V gene. V was trimmed by 3 bases and J by 0 bases, leaving 6 bases between them.

CDR3 nucleotide sequence: TGCAGTGCTAGACCGACTAGCGGGGGGGATTTCTACGAGCAGTACTTC. This translates into CSARPTSGGDFYEQYF. The chain links TRBV20-1 to TRBJ2-7; 14 bases align to TRBD2. The V and J ends lost 2 bases and 3 bases, in that order; junction bases with no gene match: 6. Germline CDR1 is DFQATT and CDR2 is SNEGSKA (reference sequence). The CDR3 has 16 amino acids.

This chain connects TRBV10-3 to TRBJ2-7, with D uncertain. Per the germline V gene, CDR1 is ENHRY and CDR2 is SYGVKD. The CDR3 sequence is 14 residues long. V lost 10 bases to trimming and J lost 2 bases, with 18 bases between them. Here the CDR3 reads CATASTGETYEQYF. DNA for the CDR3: TGTGCCACCGCCTCAACGGGCGAAACCTACGAGCAGTACTTC.

CDR3 in DNA: TGTGCCATCAGTGAGTTACACCACACCGGGGAGCTGTTTTTT. Protein: CAISELHHTGELFF. The genes are TRBV10-3 and TRBJ2-2; unclear D gene. Trimming removed 1 base at V and 3 bases at J, with 6 bases between. There are 14 residues in the CDR3. CDR1 is ENHRY and CDR2 is SYGVKD in the germline V gene.

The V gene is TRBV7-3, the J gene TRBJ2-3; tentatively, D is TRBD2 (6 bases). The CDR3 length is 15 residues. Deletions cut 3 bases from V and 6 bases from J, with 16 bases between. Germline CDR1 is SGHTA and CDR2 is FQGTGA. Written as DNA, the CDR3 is TGTGCCAGCAGCTTTCGGGGGACCGTTTCCGATACGCAGTATTTT. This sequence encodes CASSFRGTVSDTQYF.

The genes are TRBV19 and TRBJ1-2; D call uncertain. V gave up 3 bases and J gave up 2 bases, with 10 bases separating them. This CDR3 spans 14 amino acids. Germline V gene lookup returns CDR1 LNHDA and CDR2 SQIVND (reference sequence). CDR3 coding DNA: TGTGCCAGTAGTATCCCGCCTACCAACTATGGCTACACCTTC. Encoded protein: CASSIPPTNYGYTF.

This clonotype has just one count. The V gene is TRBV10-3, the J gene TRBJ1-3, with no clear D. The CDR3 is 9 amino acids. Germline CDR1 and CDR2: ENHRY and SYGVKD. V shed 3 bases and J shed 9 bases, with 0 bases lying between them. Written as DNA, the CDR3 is TGTGCCATCAGTGACACCATATATTTT. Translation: CAISDTIYF.

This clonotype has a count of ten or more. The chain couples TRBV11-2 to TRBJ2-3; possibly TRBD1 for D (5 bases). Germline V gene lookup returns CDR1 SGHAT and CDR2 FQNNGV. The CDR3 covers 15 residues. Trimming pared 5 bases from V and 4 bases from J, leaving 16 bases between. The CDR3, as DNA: TGTGCCAGCAGCCCGGAGAACCAGGGTCCAGATACGCAGTATTTT. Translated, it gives CASSPENQGPDTQYF.

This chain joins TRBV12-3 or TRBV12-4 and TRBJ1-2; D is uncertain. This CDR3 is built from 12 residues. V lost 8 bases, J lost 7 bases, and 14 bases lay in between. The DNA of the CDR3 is TGTGCCAGCCGCGACCTGGCCGGTGGCTACACCTTC. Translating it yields CASRDLAGGYTF.

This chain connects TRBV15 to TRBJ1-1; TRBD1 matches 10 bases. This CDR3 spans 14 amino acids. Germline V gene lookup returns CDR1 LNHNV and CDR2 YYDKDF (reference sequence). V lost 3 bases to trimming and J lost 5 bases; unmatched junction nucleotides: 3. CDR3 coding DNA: TGTGCCACCAGCAGGGACAGGGGGGTAACTGAAGCTTTCTTT. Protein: CATSRDRGVTEAFF.

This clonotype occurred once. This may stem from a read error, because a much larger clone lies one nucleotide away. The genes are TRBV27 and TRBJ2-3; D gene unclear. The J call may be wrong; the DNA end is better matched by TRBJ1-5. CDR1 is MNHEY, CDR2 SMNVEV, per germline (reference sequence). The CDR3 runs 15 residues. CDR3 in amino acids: CASSLTSGSTDTQHF. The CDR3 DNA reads TGTGCCAGCAGTTTGACTAGCGGGAGCACAGATACGCAGCATTTT.

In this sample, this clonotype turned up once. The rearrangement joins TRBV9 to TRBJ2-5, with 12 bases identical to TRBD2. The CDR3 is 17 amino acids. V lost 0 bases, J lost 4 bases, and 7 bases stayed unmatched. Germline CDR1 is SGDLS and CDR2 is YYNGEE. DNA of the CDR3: TGTGCCAGCAGCGTAGATCTAGCGGGGGGGCCAGGAGAGACCCAGTACTTC. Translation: CASSVDLAGGPGETQYF.

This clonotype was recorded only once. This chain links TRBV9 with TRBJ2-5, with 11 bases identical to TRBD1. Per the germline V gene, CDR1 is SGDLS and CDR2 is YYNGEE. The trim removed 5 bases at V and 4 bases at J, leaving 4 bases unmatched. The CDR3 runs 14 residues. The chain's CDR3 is CASRGQGAGETQYF. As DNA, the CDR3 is TGTGCCAGCAGAGGACAGGGGGCGGGAGAGACCCAGTACTTC.

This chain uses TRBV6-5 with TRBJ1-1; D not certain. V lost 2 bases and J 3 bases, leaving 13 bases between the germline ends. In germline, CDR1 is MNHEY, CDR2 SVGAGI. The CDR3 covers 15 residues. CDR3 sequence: CASSYGTGLDTEAFF. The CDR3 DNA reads TGTGCCAGCAGTTACGGCACGGGCCTAGACACTGAAGCTTTCTTT.

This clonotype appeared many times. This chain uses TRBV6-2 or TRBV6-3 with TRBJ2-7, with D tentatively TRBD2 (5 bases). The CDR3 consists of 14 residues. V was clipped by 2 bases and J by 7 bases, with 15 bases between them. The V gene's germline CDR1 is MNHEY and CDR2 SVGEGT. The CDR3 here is CASSYHGPSGEQYF. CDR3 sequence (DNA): TGTGCCAGCAGTTACCATGGGCCCTCGGGGGAGCAGTACTTC.

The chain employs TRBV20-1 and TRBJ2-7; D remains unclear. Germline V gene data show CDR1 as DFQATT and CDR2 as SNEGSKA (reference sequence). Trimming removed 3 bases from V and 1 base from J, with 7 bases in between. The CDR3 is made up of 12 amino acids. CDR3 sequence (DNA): TGCAGTGCTAGTGGGGTGTCCTACGAGCAGTACTTC. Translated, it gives CSASGVSYEQYF.

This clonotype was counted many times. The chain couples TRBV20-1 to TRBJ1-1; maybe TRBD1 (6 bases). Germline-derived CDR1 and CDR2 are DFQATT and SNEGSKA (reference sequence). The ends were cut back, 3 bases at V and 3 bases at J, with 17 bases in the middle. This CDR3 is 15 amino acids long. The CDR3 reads CSARDFEGGHTEAFF. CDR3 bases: TGCAGTGCTAGGGACTTCGAGGGGGGGCACACTGAAGCTTTCTTT.

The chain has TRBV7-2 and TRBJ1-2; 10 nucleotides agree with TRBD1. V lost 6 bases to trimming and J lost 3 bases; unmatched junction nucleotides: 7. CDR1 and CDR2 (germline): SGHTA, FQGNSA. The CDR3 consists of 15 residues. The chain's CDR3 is CASSYGQGVHYGYTF. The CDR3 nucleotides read TGTGCCAGCAGTTACGGACAGGGGGTCCACTATGGCTACACCTTC.